A selection of T cell receptor beta chains follows, all from one sample in a study of cytomegalovirus exposure and HLA in healthy donors. Here immunoSEQ multiplex PCR was the method, and the copy in TCRdb shows in-frame clones only, minus some. The sample contains more than 130,000 clones, 70% to 75% of which appear only once. What was sequenced was PBMCs. Source of these receptors: a human donor in good health. The CDR3 runs from the conserved cysteine through the conserved F or W. The D gene is left open where the match is weak. The size entry is marked missing in some rows and otherwise reads once, few, many or a size class.

clone_size	v_call	d_call	j_call	cdr3_nt	cdr3_aa
.	TRBV5-1	.	TRBJ1-3	TGCGCCAGCAGTTATGATTTGGGCCGAGGAAACACCATATATTTT	CASSYDLGRGNTIYF
few	TRBV6-5	.	TRBJ1-1	TGTGCCAGCAGATTACGGGACACCCACTACGCTGAAGCTTTCTTT	CASRLRDTHYAEAFF
.	TRBV9	.	TRBJ2-1	TGTGCCAGCAGCTCTCAAACGGGGGTGGGTTACAATGAGCAGTTCTTC	CASSSQTGVGYNEQFF
once	TRBV15	TRBD2	TRBJ2-5	TGTGCCACCAGCGGAGTGGCTAGCGGGGGGGCCTGGGAGACCCAGTACTTC	CATSGVASGGAWETQYF
.	TRBV7-8	.	TRBJ2-5	TGTGCCAGCAGACAGGGGGGGGGACAAGAGACCCAGTACTTC	CASRQGGGQETQYF
.	TRBV10-2	TRBD2	TRBJ2-1	TGCGCCAGCAGTCCGACTAGCGGGAGGGCCAATGAGCAGTTCTTC	CASSPTSGRANEQFF
.	TRBV7-8	.	TRBJ2-3	TGTGCCAGCAGCTTAAGGGGGGGGGCTTTGGATACGCAGTATTTT	CASSLRGGALDTQYF
few	TRBV18	.	TRBJ1-2	TGTGCCAGCTCACCACGAACGGGACAACACTTCTATGGCTACACCTTC	CASSPRTGQHFYGYTF
.	TRBV10-3	TRBD1	TRBJ1-4	TGTGCCATCAGTGAGTCCGGACAGGGTAGGGAAAAACTGTTTTTT	CAISESGQGREKLFF
.	TRBV6-5	.	TRBJ1-3	TGTGCCAGCAGTTACTCGATCACTGCGGTGGGAAACACCATATATTTT	CASSYSITAVGNTIYF
.	TRBV6-6	TRBD2	TRBJ2-3	TGTGCCAGCAGTTCTAGCGGGGGAAGCACAGATACGCAGTATTTT	CASSSSGGSTDTQYF
once	TRBV5-1	TRBD1	TRBJ2-7	TGCGCCAGCAGAGCCCGGGACAGGGGCCACGAGCAGTACTTC	CASRARDRGHEQYF
.	TRBV5-1	TRBD1	TRBJ2-1	TGCGCCAGCAGCTTGGGGGCAGGGGGCAATGAGCAGTTCTTC	CASSLGAGGNEQFF
.	TRBV15	.	TRBJ1-1	TGTGCCACCAGCAGAGGAGGTACAGGGCCCTGGGCTGAAGCTTTCTTT	CATSRGGTGPWAEAFF
.	TRBV4-2	TRBD1	TRBJ2-7	TGTGCCAGCAGCCAACAGGACAGGGGGCGGGTTTCCTACGAGCAGTACTTC	CASSQQDRGRVSYEQYF
few	TRBV5-1	TRBD1	TRBJ1-4	TGCGCCAGCAGCTTGGGACAGGGCGTCTTGGTCGAAAAACTGTTTTTT	CASSLGQGVLVEKLFF
.	TRBV28	TRBD2	TRBJ2-7	TGTGCCAGCAGTTTCTCCCAATATAGCGGGTCCTCTACCTACGAGCAGTACTTC	CASSFSQYSGSSTYEQYF
.	TRBV29-1	.	TRBJ2-5	TGCACCTACGGATCGGTTTCAGGGGAAGAGACCCAGTACTTC	CTYGSVSGEETQYF
.	TRBV29-1	.	TRBJ2-1	TGCAGCGTTGGAGTTGGGCCCACCTCCTACAATGAGCAGTTCTTC	CSVGVGPTSYNEQFF
.	TRBV28	.	TRBJ2-3	TGTGCCAGCAGACCACGACAGTTCGAGCACACAGATACGCAGTATTTT	CASRPRQFEHTDTQYF
.	TRBV6-1	.	TRBJ2-1	TGTGCCAGCAGCCGTACCTACAATGAGCAGTTCTTC	CASSRTYNEQFF
.	TRBV29-1	TRBD2	TRBJ2-1	TGCAGCGTCTCTAGGACTAGCGGGAGCCCACATGAGCAGTTCTTC	CSVSRTSGSPHEQFF
.	TRBV19	.	TRBJ1-1	TGTGCCAGTACCCCGGGGTTTTACACTGAAGCTTTCTTT	CASTPGFYTEAFF
.	TRBV6-5	.	TRBJ2-4	TGTGCCAGCAGCCCGGGTCGTGGCATTCAGTACTTC	CASSPGRGIQYF
.	TRBV7-9	TRBD2	TRBJ2-2	TGTGCCAGCAGCTTAAGTCCTAGCGGAAACACCGGGGAGCTGTTTTTT	CASSLSPSGNTGELFF
medium-sized	TRBV4-2	TRBD1	TRBJ1-2	TGTGCCAGCAGCCACCAGACAGGGAAACTATACTATGGCTACACCTTC	CASSHQTGKLYYGYTF
few	TRBV7-9	TRBD1	TRBJ1-4	TGTGCCAGCGTGCCGCCCGGGACAGCAACTAATGAAAAACTGTTTTTT	CASVPPGTATNEKLFF
.	TRBV14	.	TRBJ1-3	TGTGCCAGCAAATACGGAGGAACCGGAAACACCATATATTTT	CASKYGGTGNTIYF
.	TRBV5-1	.	TRBJ2-1	TGCGCCAGCAGCTTTGGAGGGCCAGGAGAGCAGTTCTTC	CASSFGGPGEQFF
many	TRBV19	TRBD1	TRBJ1-1	TGTGCCAGTAGATCAGACAGGGGGAAGGTAACTGAAGCTTTCTTT	CASRSDRGKVTEAFF
.	TRBV19	TRBD2	TRBJ2-7	TGTGCCAGTAGTATCCAGCGGGGGGCGTGGGAGCAGTACTTC	CASSIQRGAWEQYF
once	TRBV6-5	.	TRBJ2-5	TGTGCCAGCAGTTACGCGAAGGCTTACAGGGAGGAGACCCAGTACTTC	CASSYAKAYREETQYF
few	TRBV15	.	TRBJ1-3	TGTGCCACCAGCAGAGATACAGGGACTGGAAACACCATATATTTT	CATSRDTGTGNTIYF